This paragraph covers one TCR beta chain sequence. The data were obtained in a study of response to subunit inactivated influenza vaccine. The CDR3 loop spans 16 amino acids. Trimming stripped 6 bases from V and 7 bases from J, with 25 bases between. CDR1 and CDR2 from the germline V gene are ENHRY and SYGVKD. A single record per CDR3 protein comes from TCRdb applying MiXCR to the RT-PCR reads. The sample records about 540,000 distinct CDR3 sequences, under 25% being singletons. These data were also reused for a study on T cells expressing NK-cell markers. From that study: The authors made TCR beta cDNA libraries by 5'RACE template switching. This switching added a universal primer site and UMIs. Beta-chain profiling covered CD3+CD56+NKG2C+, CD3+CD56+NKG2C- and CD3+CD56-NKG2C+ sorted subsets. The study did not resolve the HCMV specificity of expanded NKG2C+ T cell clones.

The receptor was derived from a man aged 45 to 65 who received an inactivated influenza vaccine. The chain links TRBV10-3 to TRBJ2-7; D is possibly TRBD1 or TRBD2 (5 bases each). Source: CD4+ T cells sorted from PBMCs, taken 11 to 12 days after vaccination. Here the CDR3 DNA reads TGTGCCATCAGCCCTGGGCCCTCGGGACCACCTCTAGAGCAGTACTTC. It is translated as CAISPGPSGPPLEQYF.